The 8 T cell receptor beta chains given below trace back to one sample, sequenced in a study of blood T cell repertoires in COVID-19. Sequencing was performed with immunoSEQ multiplex PCR; in TCRdb, only in-frame clones are kept and a portion is missing. The data show 250,000 or so clones, about 90% seen once. Material: PBMCs or T cells enriched from blood (not recorded which). The receptors come from a woman aged 25 to 39 with acute COVID-19.

This clone was observed a handful of times. The DNA of the CDR3 is TGTGCCAGCAGCTTGGATTCTGGTTTAGCGGGAGGAGGTGAGCAGTTCTTC. It encodes CASSLDSGLAGGGEQFF. The chain employs TRBV5-4 and TRBJ2-1; 10 bases align to TRBD2. The trim removed 0 bases at V and 9 bases at J, leaving 12 bases unmatched. The CDR3 covers 17 residues. Germline CDR1 and CDR2: SGHNT and YYREEE (reference sequence).

This CDR3 reads CATSDPFTDEQFF. Here the CDR3 DNA reads TGTGCCACCAGTGACCCGTTCACGGATGAGCAGTTCTTC. The chain links TRBV24-1 to TRBJ2-1; D remains unclear. The germline V gene has CDR1 KGHDR and CDR2 SFDVKD. The CDR3 contains 13 residues. Trimming left V 4 bases short and J 8 bases short, with 11 bases between.

The J gene is TRBJ2-7, the V gene TRBV12-3 or TRBV12-4; D ambiguous. Trimming shortened V by 5 bases and J by 4 bases, and 12 bases separated the two germline ends. This CDR3 spans 13 amino acids. Written as DNA, the CDR3 is TGTGCCAGCAGTCTAGGCGGTACATACGAGCAGTACTTC. It translates to CASSLGGTYEQYF.

This clone was observed once. This chain uses TRBV18 with TRBJ2-7; 14 bases agree with TRBD2. The CDR3 consists of 16 residues. CDR1 is KGHSH and CDR2 is LQKENI in the germline V gene. V lost 3 bases to trimming and J lost 5 bases; unmatched junction nucleotides: 6. The CDR3 nucleotides read TGTGCCAGCTCACCTCCGGGACTAGCGGGAGTAAACGAGCAGTACTTC. Translating gives CASSPPGLAGVNEQYF.

The CDR3 DNA reads as TGTGCCAGCAGCCACTCGGCGGGACTGGCAGATACGCAGTATTTT. Residues: CASSHSAGLADTQYF. The chain uses TRBV7-3 and TRBJ2-3, with a tentative D call TRBD2 (6 bases). Trimming pared 5 bases from V and 4 bases from J, leaving 16 bases between. The CDR3 is 15 residues long. Per the germline V gene, CDR1 is SGHTA and CDR2 is FQGTGA.

The rearrangement uses TRBV28 and TRBJ2-3; TRBD2 matches 13 bases. The J segment lost 4 bases and the V segment lost 1 base, leaving 8 bases of the junction unmatched. The V gene's germline CDR1 is MDHEN and CDR2 SYDVKM. The CDR3 spans 18 residues. As DNA, the CDR3 is TGTGCCAGCAGTTTATTAGGTACTAGCGGGAGGGCGGCAGATACGCAGTATTTT. It translates to CASSLLGTSGRAADTQYF.

V gene TRBV7-9 combines with J gene TRBJ1-4; no firm D call. The CDR3 contains 16 residues. V shed 3 bases and J shed 7 bases, with 18 bases lying between them. Germline CDR1 SEHNR, CDR2 FQNEAQ (reference sequence). CDR3 coding DNA: TGTGCCAGCAGCTTTAATGGAGGTTCGGGTGGTGAAAAACTGTTTTTT. Its translation: CASSFNGGSGGEKLFF.

This chain connects TRBV18 to TRBJ2-2, with 8 bases identical to TRBD1. The V gene's germline CDR1 is KGHSH and CDR2 LQKENI. The CDR3 contains 15 residues. V was clipped by 6 bases and J by 4 bases; unmatched bases: 7. CDR3 coding DNA: TGTGCCAGCTCGCTACAGGGGGAAGGCACCGGGGAGCTGTTTTTT. Protein sequence: CASSLQGEGTGELFF.